One and the same sample provided the 16 T cell receptor beta chains below, sequenced in a study of blood T cells in healthy people across ages. PCR was performed a second time for roughly 6 to 12 cycles using a sample-barcoded 5' primer and a J-beta primer mix. TCRdb reprocessed the 5' RACE reads with MiXCR, giving one entry per CDR3 protein. The data hold approximately 1,000,000 distinct CDR3 sequences, with more than 35% observed a single time. The sample was blood. The origin of the receptors is a woman in her sixties in good health.

In this sample, this clonotype turned up a few times. The chain employs TRBV27 and TRBJ1-2; D is undetermined. The CDR3 totals 13 residues. CDR1 and CDR2 (germline): MNHEY, SMNVEV (reference sequence). V was cut by 4 bases and J by 5 bases, with 11 bases left in between. The CDR3 loop is CASSWVGGYGYTF. The CDR3, as DNA: TGTGCCAGCAGTTGGGTAGGAGGATATGGCTACACCTTC.

V is TRBV3-1 and J is TRBJ2-3; D uncertain. Per germline, CDR1 LGHDT and CDR2 YNNKEL (reference sequence). V dropped 4 bases and J dropped 0 bases, with 11 bases sitting between them. The CDR3 covers 15 residues. This chain's CDR3 is CASSRTATSTDTQYF. The DNA of the CDR3 is TGTGCCAGCAGCCGGACGGCGACTAGCACAGATACGCAGTATTTT.

DNA of the CDR3: TGTGCCAGCAGGGCCCTAGCGGGAAATGTCGGGGAGCTGTTTTTT. Translating gives CASRALAGNVGELFF. The chain couples TRBV6-1 to TRBJ2-2; 9 bases agree with TRBD2. The CDR3 is 15 amino acids. Trimming cost V 6 bases and J 7 bases; bases outside gene matches: 9. The V gene's germline CDR1 is MNHNS and CDR2 SASEGT.

The genes are TRBV9 and TRBJ2-4; 8 bases align to TRBD1. Per the germline V gene, CDR1 is SGDLS and CDR2 is YYNGEE. CDR3 length equals 16 residues. Losses at the gene ends were 4 bases for V and 1 base for J; bases not matched to a gene: 7. The CDR3 region has the DNA TGTGCCAGCAGCCCATGGACAGGGAGGGCCAAAAACATTCAGTACTTC. Amino acid sequence: CASSPWTGRAKNIQYF. Filled out from reference TRBV9 and TRBJ2-4, the complete variable domain reads DSGVTQTPKHLITATGQRVTLRCSPRSGDLSVYWYQQSLDQGLQFLIQYYNGEERAKGNILERFSAQQFPDLHSELNLSSLELGDSALYFCASSPWTGRAKNIQYFGAGTRLSVL.

This chain connects TRBV7-9 to TRBJ2-1, with a possible D match to TRBD1 (5 bases). The CDR3 has 13 residues. Trimming left V 0 bases short and J 12 bases short, with 12 bases between. Germline loops: CDR1 SEHNR, CDR2 FQNEAQ (reference sequence). The CDR3 DNA reads TGTGCCAGCAGCTTAGCCAGTTGGGGCGGGCAGTTCTTC. This encodes CASSLASWGGQFF.

This clonotype was detected a few times. The chain uses TRBV11-3 and TRBJ2-1; D call uncertain. Germline V gene data show CDR1 as SGHNT and CDR2 as YENEEA. Trimming left V 1 base short and J 6 bases short, with 13 bases between. CDR3 length: 15 residues. The CDR3 reads CASSLGTSTSNEQFF. In DNA form, the CDR3 reads TGTGCCAGCAGCTTAGGAACTTCGACCTCCAATGAGCAGTTCTTC.

This CDR3 reads CASSLGLAGRDEQYF. As DNA, the CDR3 is TGTGCCAGCAGCCTCGGACTAGCGGGAAGGGATGAGCAGTACTTC. The chain combines TRBV3-1 with TRBJ2-5; TRBD2 matches at 12 bases. With 4 bases clipped from V and 11 bases from J, the junction kept 11 bases outside the gene matches. Germline lookup yields CDR1 LGHDT and CDR2 YNNKEL (reference sequence). The CDR3 totals 15 residues.

A few counts support this clonotype. The genes are TRBV29-1 and TRBJ2-7; 7 nucleotides agree with TRBD1. Germline lookup yields CDR1 SQVTM and CDR2 ANQGSEA. There are 12 residues in the CDR3. J lost 1 base, V lost 5 bases, and 2 bases had no gene match. The CDR3, as DNA: TGCAGCGTTCTGGACAGGTCCTACGAGCAGTACTTC. It yields the protein CSVLDRSYEQYF.

This chain connects TRBV12-3 or TRBV12-4 to TRBJ2-4; the D call may be TRBD1 or TRBD2 (5 bases each). Matching the DNA end better, TRBJ2-7 makes the J call doubtful. This CDR3 is built from 15 residues. The CDR3 DNA follows: TGTGCCAGCAGCTCCCTCGGGGACGGAGACTACGAGCAGTACTTC. Encoded protein: CASSSLGDGDYEQYF.

The V gene is TRBV9, the J gene TRBJ2-5; the D is unclear. The CDR3 spans 14 residues. Germline V lookup: CDR1 SGDLS, CDR2 YYNGEE. The V gene lost 0 bases and the J gene lost 5 bases, with 11 bases spanning the gap. CDR3 protein: CASSVGSAVETQYF. CDR3 DNA sequence: TGTGCCAGCAGCGTAGGAAGTGCGGTGGAGACCCAGTACTTC. Together with reference TRBV9 and TRBJ2-5, the CDR3 gives the full variable domain: DSGVTQTPKHLITATGQRVTLRCSPRSGDLSVYWYQQSLDQGLQFLIQYYNGEERAKGNILERFSAQQFPDLHSELNLSSLELGDSALYFCASSVGSAVETQYFGPGTRLLVL.

In this sample, this clonotype turned up a few times. The genes are TRBV10-3 and TRBJ1-2; D may be TRBD1 (5 bases). This CDR3 contains 13 residues. With 2 bases removed from V and 3 bases from J, the gap between germline ends came to 7 bases. Germline CDR1 ENHRY, CDR2 SYGVKD. The CDR3 sequence: CAISERGDYGYTF. The CDR3, as DNA: TGTGCCATCAGTGAGAGAGGGGACTATGGCTACACCTTC.

This rearrangement joins TRBV29-1 to TRBJ2-7, with D possibly TRBD1 on 5 matching bases. This CDR3 comprises 10 residues. V was trimmed by 5 bases and J by 5 bases, leaving 7 bases between them. From germline, CDR1 is SQVTM and CDR2 ANQGSEA. CDR3 in amino acids: CSVSQDEQYF. The CDR3 DNA sequence: TGCAGCGTTTCACAGGACGAGCAGTACTTC.

This chain links TRBV12-3 or TRBV12-4 with TRBJ2-1, with 11 bases fitting TRBD2. The V gene end was trimmed by 6 bases and the J gene end by 7 bases; junction bases not matched to a gene: 8. The CDR3 has 15 amino acids. CDR3 nucleotides: TGTGCCAGCAGCCGACTAGCGGGATCGTTTAATGAGCAGTTCTTC. It yields the protein CASSRLAGSFNEQFF.

CDR3 loop: CASSEPRGQGLERETQYF. The CDR3, as DNA: TGCGCCAGCAGTGAGCCGCGGGGACAGGGGCTTGAGAGGGAGACCCAGTACTTC. V gene TRBV10-2 combines with J gene TRBJ2-5; 10 nucleotides agree with TRBD1. The junction had 14 bases not matched to a gene; V was cut back by 2 bases and J by 5 bases. Germline CDR1 WSHSY, CDR2 SAAADI. The CDR3 is 18 amino acids.

This clonotype was counted between two and nine times. The rearrangement joins TRBV29-1 to TRBJ2-3, with D unresolved. V was trimmed by 4 bases and J by 3 bases, leaving 5 bases between them. Per the germline V gene, CDR1 is SQVTM and CDR2 is ANQGSEA. The CDR3 length is 11 residues. CDR3 in DNA: TGCAGCGTTGTACTTACAGATACGCAGTATTTT. This sequence encodes CSVVLTDTQYF.

This clonotype came up a few times. The chain is built from TRBV6-5 and TRBJ2-4; D possibly corresponds to TRBD1 (5 bases). The J call may be faulty, since TRBJ2-7 better matches the DNA end. The CDR3 is 12 residues long. Germline values: CDR1 MNHEY, CDR2 SVGAGI. The CDR3 coding sequence is TGTGCCGTGGAGACAGATTCCTACGAGCAGTACTTC. The encoded protein is CAVETDSYEQYF.